This T cell receptor (beta chain) appears in the sequencing data of a study of blood T cell repertoires in COVID-19. About the study: There were acute and convalescent COVID-19 samples, and they came from the United States, Italy and Spain. Sample material is recorded as cDNA or gDNA derived from T cells, B-cell-depleted T cells, or PBMCs.

The CDR3 is 17 residues long. The germline V gene has CDR1 SGHRS and CDR2 YFSETQ. V was clipped by 0 bases and J by 0 bases, with 15 bases between them. The protocol was immunoSEQ multiplex PCR, while the TCRdb copy is restricted to in-frame clones and leaves out a portion. The sample consists of fewer than 400,000 clones, around 83% of them appearing once. This receptor was obtained from a man aged 30-40 years with active or convalescent COVID-19. Input material: peripheral blood. The chain uses TRBV5-1 and TRBJ1-1; tentatively, D is TRBD1 (5 bases). As DNA, the CDR3 is TGCGCCAGCAGCTTGGGCAGTAACAGGCCCTTGAACACTGAAGCTTTCTTT. Translating gives CASSLGSNRPLNTEAFF.